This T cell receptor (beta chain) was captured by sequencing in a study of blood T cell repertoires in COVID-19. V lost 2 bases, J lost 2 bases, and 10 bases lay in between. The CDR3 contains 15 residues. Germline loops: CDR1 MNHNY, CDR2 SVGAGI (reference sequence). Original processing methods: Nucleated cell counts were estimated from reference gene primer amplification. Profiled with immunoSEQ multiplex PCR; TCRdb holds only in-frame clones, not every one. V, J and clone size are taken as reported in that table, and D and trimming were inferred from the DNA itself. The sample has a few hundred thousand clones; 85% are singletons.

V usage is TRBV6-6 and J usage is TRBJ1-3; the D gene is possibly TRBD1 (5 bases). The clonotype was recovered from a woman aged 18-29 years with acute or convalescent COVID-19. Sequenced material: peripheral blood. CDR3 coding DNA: TGTGCCAGCAGTTACCCAGGGCAGGCTGGAAACACCATATATTTT. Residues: CASSYPGQAGNTIYF.